Presented here are 10 T cell receptor beta chains from one specimen sequenced in a study of CD8 T cells in ankylosing spondylitis. One entry per CDR3 protein results from TCRdb running MiXCR on the 5' RACE reads. Seen here are 7,000 or so distinct CDR3 sequences, about 3% observed once, and the top ten hold around 40%. Material for sequencing was blood, either unsorted or a sorted T cell fraction (not recorded which). Source of these receptors: a female donor with ankylosing spondylitis or in good health (not recorded which).

This clonotype was recorded at least ten times. V and J are TRBV9 and TRBJ2-3, with TRBD2 matching over 14 bases. From germline, CDR1 is SGDLS and CDR2 YYNGEE. The CDR3 is 18 residues long. V dropped 4 bases and J dropped 4; count of bases not matched to a gene: 11. In DNA form, the CDR3 reads TGTGCCAGCAGCCTGACTAGCGGGGGGGCCGGTCGACCAGATACGCAGTATTTT. This translates into CASSLTSGGAGRPDTQYF.

There are many counts of this clonotype. The chain recombines TRBV9 with TRBJ2-2; the match to TRBD2 covers 9 bases. CDR3 length: 16 residues. Looked up from germline, CDR1 is SGDLS and CDR2 is YYNGEE. V gave up 0 bases and J gave up 5 bases; unmatched junction bases: 5. CDR3 nucleotides: TGTGCCAGCAGCGTAGAGGGACTAGCACTTACCGGGGAGCTGTTTTTT. It specifies CASSVEGLALTGELFF.

This clonotype was observed at least ten times. The CDR3 coding sequence is TGTGCCAGCAGCGTAAGGTCAGATACGCAGTATTTT. Its translation is CASSVRSDTQYF. The chain has TRBV9 and TRBJ2-3, with no clear D. CDR3 length: 12 amino acids. Trimming shortened V by 1 base and J by 4 bases, and 4 bases separated the two germline ends. CDR1 and CDR2 from the germline V gene are SGDLS and YYNGEE.

This clonotype was observed at least ten times. The chain employs TRBV9 and TRBJ2-5; D remains ambiguous. V was shortened by 3 bases and J by 1 base, with 10 bases between the two germline ends. The CDR3 has 14 amino acids. The germline gives CDR1 SGDLS, CDR2 YYNGEE. Written as DNA, the CDR3 is TGTGCCAGCAGCGGTCTTGACCGCCAAGAGACCCAGTACTTC. Translated, it gives CASSGLDRQETQYF.

This clonotype was detected ten times or more. V and J are TRBV9 and TRBJ2-7; 7 bases align to TRBD1. V shed 4 bases, J shed 3 bases, and the junction held 4 bases outside the gene matches. Germline lookup yields CDR1 SGDLS and CDR2 YYNGEE. This CDR3 has 13 amino acids. Here the CDR3 DNA reads TGTGCCAGCAGCCCCCGACAGGGCTACGAGCAGTACTTC. It translates to CASSPRQGYEQYF.

The table lists this clonotype with many counts. The CDR3 sequence: CASSAGGEAYSNQPQHF. The CDR3 DNA follows: TGTGCCAGCAGCGCAGGGGGCGAAGCGTATAGCAATCAGCCCCAGCATTTT. The V and J genes are TRBV9 and TRBJ1-5; 8 nucleotides line up with TRBD1. With V trimmed by 3 bases and J by 0 bases, 8 bases remained unmatched. CDR3 size: 17 residues. Germline values: CDR1 SGDLS, CDR2 YYNGEE.

This clonotype was recorded at least ten times. The chain combines TRBV9 with TRBJ1-2; 7 bases are a match to TRBD1. Germline V gene lookup returns CDR1 SGDLS and CDR2 YYNGEE. The CDR3 contains 17 residues. With 3 bases clipped from V and 3 bases from J, the junction kept 14 bases outside the gene matches. CDR3 amino acids: CASSAALGQRVDYGYTF. The DNA for the CDR3 is TGTGCCAGCAGCGCGGCATTGGGACAGAGAGTTGACTATGGCTACACCTTC.

This clonotype has at least ten counts. The chain combines TRBV9 with TRBJ2-5, with 8 nucleotides matching TRBD2. This CDR3 comprises 16 residues. Trimming cost V 0 bases and J 5 bases; bases outside gene matches: 9. Germline CDR1 reads SGDLS; CDR2 reads YYNGEE. CDR3: CASSVESSGSAETQYF. CDR3 bases: TGTGCCAGCAGCGTAGAATCCAGCGGGAGTGCGGAGACCCAGTACTTC.

This clonotype rates as medium-sized. The chain employs TRBV9 and TRBJ2-3, with 7 nucleotides matching TRBD2. V shed 0 bases and J 0 bases; nucleotides not matched to a gene: 4. CDR1 SGDLS and CDR2 YYNGEE come from the germline V gene. CDR3 length: 16 amino acids. This chain's CDR3 is CASSVAMGGSTDTQYF. CDR3 DNA sequence: TGTGCCAGCAGCGTAGCTATGGGGGGGAGCACAGATACGCAGTATTTT.

At least ten counts were recorded for this clonotype. The chain has TRBV9 and TRBJ1-1; D is unclear. V lost 2 bases and J lost 3, with 11 bases in between. The CDR3 is 14 residues long. Germline V gives CDR1 SGDLS, CDR2 YYNGEE. The CDR3 DNA follows: TGTGCCAGCAGCGTCGGTTTTATGTACACTGAAGCTTTCTTT. As protein: CASSVGFMYTEAFF.